These 21 T cell receptor beta chains were sequenced from one sample in a study of T cell responses to AZD1222 COVID-19 vaccine. Clones were sequenced by immunoSEQ multiplex PCR, and TCRdb holds only the in-frame ones, with some missing. This table has approximately 73,000 clones, about 82% appearing once. Sequencing used peripheral blood, obtained on day 0 of AZD1222 vaccination. The receptors shown here come from an adult in good health.

This clone has a handful of counts. The chain recombines TRBV18 with TRBJ1-6; 8 bases fit TRBD1. Germline loops: CDR1 KGHSH, CDR2 LQKENI. There are 15 residues in the CDR3. V lost 3 bases and J lost 8; bases outside the gene matches: 6. The CDR3 nucleotides read TGTGCCAGCTCACCGTCAACAGGGGGAGATTCACCCCTCCACTTT. Its translation is CASSPSTGGDSPLHF.

The chain joins TRBV7-9 to TRBJ1-5; 8 bases map to TRBD1. Trimming removed 5 bases from V and 6 bases from J; junction bases left unmatched: 9. Germline CDR1 and CDR2: SEHNR and FQNEAQ (reference sequence). The CDR3 spans 15 residues. The CDR3 DNA follows: TGTGCCAGCAGCCCCGAGCAGGGGGCGGCTCAGCCCCAGCATTTT. It specifies CASSPEQGAAQPQHF.

The chain joins TRBV18 to TRBJ1-6, with D tentatively TRBD1 (5 bases). Per the germline V gene, CDR1 is KGHSH and CDR2 is LQKENI. V was clipped by 3 bases and J by 6 bases, with 12 bases between them. The CDR3 contains 15 residues. CDR3 sequence (DNA): TGTGCCAGCTCACCCCAGGGAAAGGGTAATTCACCCCTCCACTTT. The encoded protein is CASSPQGKGNSPLHF.

This chain uses TRBV4-3 with TRBJ1-5; the D gene is possibly TRBD1 (5 bases). The V and J ends lost 2 bases and 4 bases respectively, with 12 bases between them. Germline loops: CDR1 LGHNA, CDR2 YSLEER. The CDR3 sequence is 15 residues long. The CDR3 nucleotides are TGCGCCAGCAGCCAACTGCTGGGGGGGAATCAGCCCCAGCATTTT. It encodes CASSQLLGGNQPQHF.

The V gene is TRBV2, the J gene TRBJ1-2; 7 positions agree with TRBD1. Unmatched junction bases numbered 1, after V lost 8 bases and J lost 1 base. Germline loops: CDR1 SNHLY, CDR2 FYNNEI. The CDR3 is made up of 12 amino acids. CDR3 DNA sequence: TGTGCCAGCGGGGACAGTAACTATGGCTACACCTTC. It encodes CASGDSNYGYTF.

This clone came up once. The chain is built from TRBV23-1 and TRBJ1-5; D gene unclear. TRBV23-1 belongs to the ORF category, with a function that is uncertain. The CDR3 sequence is 16 residues long. Trimming removed 7 bases from V and 4 bases from J, with 20 bases in between. CDR3 amino acids: CASIRPRGGRNQPQHF. The CDR3 nucleotides read TGCGCCAGCATACGCCCACGGGGAGGTCGGAATCAGCCCCAGCATTTT.

This clone was recorded only once. DNA of the CDR3: TGTGCCAGCAGTAGGGGACTAGCGGGAGTTAACAATGAGCAGTTCTTC. Translating it yields CASSRGLAGVNNEQFF. The chain combines TRBV6-2 or TRBV6-3 with TRBJ2-1, with 14 bases aligning to TRBD2. Germline values: CDR1 MNHEY, CDR2 SVGEGT. The V and J ends lost 5 bases and 5 bases, in that order; junction bases with no gene match: 5. The CDR3 totals 16 residues.

The chain employs TRBV30 and TRBJ1-1; D remains ambiguous. The CDR3 consists of 10 residues. Germline CDR1 is GTSNPN and CDR2 is SVGIG (reference sequence). Trimming took 5 bases from V and 10 from J, leaving 11 bases between them. The CDR3 sequence is CAWVAGRAFF. In DNA form, the CDR3 reads TGTGCCTGGGTCGCGGGGAGAGCTTTCTTT. Supplemented by reference TRBV30 and TRBJ1-1, the full variable domain reads SQTIHQWPATLVQPVGSPLSLECTVEGTSNPNLYWYRQAAGRGLQLLFYSVGIGQISSEVPQNLSASRPQDRQFILSSKKLLLSDSGFYLCAWVAGRAFFGQGTRLTVV.

The chain combines TRBV18 with TRBJ1-2; 9 bases fit TRBD1. Germline lookup yields CDR1 KGHSH and CDR2 LQKENI. This CDR3 has 18 residues. V trimming: 2 bases; J trimming: 8 bases; junction bases outside the gene matches: 18. The CDR3 loop reads CASSPTASKGQGSSGYTF. CDR3 coding DNA: TGTGCCAGCTCACCAACGGCCTCGAAGGGACAGGGATCAAGCGGCTACACCTTC. The full variable domain, with the rest looked up from reference TRBV18 and TRBJ1-2, is NAGVMQNPRHLVRRRGQEARLRCSPMKGHSHVYWYRQLPEEGLKFMVYLQKENIIDESGMPKERFSAEFPKEGPSILRIQQVVRGDSAAYFCASSPTASKGQGSSGYTFGSGTRLTVV.

This clone is termed medium-sized. The V gene is TRBV4-3, the J gene TRBJ1-6, with D possibly TRBD1 on 5 matching bases. CDR1 LGHNA and CDR2 YSLEER come from the germline V gene. The CDR3 spans 18 residues. Trimming took off 0 bases at V and 0 bases at J, with 12 bases between the two ends. CDR3 region: CASSQEYAGSSYNSPLHF. CDR3 coding DNA: TGCGCCAGCAGCCAAGAGTACGCAGGGAGCTCCTATAATTCACCCCTCCACTTT.

This sequence joins TRBV4-3 and TRBJ2-7; perhaps TRBD1 as D (5 bases). This CDR3 has 14 residues. V lost 1 base, J lost 4 bases, and 11 bases lay in between. Per the germline V gene, CDR1 is LGHNA and CDR2 is YSLEER. This chain's CDR3 is CASSQGRAGYEQYF. Written as DNA, the CDR3 is TGCGCCAGCAGCCAAGGGAGAGCAGGGTACGAGCAGTACTTC.

The chain joins TRBV7-6 to TRBJ2-1, with 12 bases matching TRBD2. CDR1 and CDR2 (germline): SGHVS, FNYEAQ. The CDR3 loop spans 18 amino acids. V dropped 5 bases and J dropped 4; count of bases not matched to a gene: 12. The CDR3 region is CASSEGLAGGIVYNEQFF. The CDR3 nucleotides read TGTGCCAGCAGCGAGGGGCTAGCGGGAGGGATCGTTTACAATGAGCAGTTCTTC.

The rearrangement links TRBV6-6 to TRBJ1-3; D remains unclear. Trimming stripped 2 bases from V and 0 bases from J, with 11 bases between. Germline V lookup: CDR1 MNHNY, CDR2 SVGAGI (reference sequence). This CDR3 spans 16 amino acids. The CDR3 nucleotides read TGTGCCAGCAGTTACCGCAGGTTCGACTCTGGAAACACCATATATTTT. Protein: CASSYRRFDSGNTIYF.

The V and J genes are TRBV30 and TRBJ1-1; unclear D gene. The V gene's germline CDR1 is GTSNPN and CDR2 SVGIG (reference sequence). Trimming stripped 2 bases from V and 0 bases from J, with 10 bases between. CDR3 size: 14 residues. CDR3 sequence: CAWSRAAMNTEAFF. The CDR3 bases are TGTGCCTGGAGTAGGGCGGCTATGAACACTGAAGCTTTCTTT.

This rearrangement joins TRBV4-2 to TRBJ1-5; D uncertain. Germline CDR1 is LGHNA and CDR2 is YNFKEQ. The V gene lost 0 bases and the J gene lost 6 bases, with 6 bases spanning the gap. The CDR3 loop spans 13 amino acids. The CDR3 sequence: CASSQDGGQPQHF. Here the CDR3 DNA reads TGTGCCAGCAGCCAAGACGGTGGTCAGCCCCAGCATTTT.

The chain employs TRBV7-9 and TRBJ2-3; 13 bases line up with TRBD2. With V trimmed by 4 bases and J by 2 bases, 3 bases remained unmatched. Germline CDR1 reads SEHNR; CDR2 reads FQNEAQ (reference sequence). The length of the CDR3 is 16 residues. CDR3 region: CASSSGTSGATDTQYF. The CDR3 DNA reads TGTGCCAGCAGCTCCGGGACTAGCGGGGCCACAGATACGCAGTATTTT.

The chain has TRBV19 and TRBJ1-4; 7 bases map to TRBD1. Trimming at V came to 4 bases and at J to 0 bases, leaving 2 bases not matched to a gene. This CDR3 comprises 15 residues. Germline assignment: CDR1 LNHDA and CDR2 SQIVND (reference sequence). In DNA, the CDR3 is TGTGCCAGTAGTAGGGACAGTGCAACTAATGAAAAACTGTTTTTT. This encodes CASSRDSATNEKLFF.

The J gene is TRBJ2-1, the V gene TRBV7-8; tentative D call: TRBD1 (6 bases). This CDR3 is built from 16 residues. Deletions cut 5 bases from V and 5 bases from J, with 19 bases between. CDR1 SGHVS and CDR2 FQNEAQ come from the germline V gene. The CDR3 is CASSRRSGTMNNEQFF. The CDR3 coding sequence is TGTGCCAGCAGCCGACGCTCCGGGACAATGAACAATGAGCAGTTCTTC.

The chain combines TRBV6-5 with TRBJ1-3; tentative D call: TRBD1 (6 bases). The CDR3 is 14 residues long. The V end was cut by 6 bases, the J end by 0 bases, with 9 bases between. Looked up from germline, CDR1 is MNHEY and CDR2 is SVGAGI. DNA of the CDR3: TGTGCCAGCAGGAGGGGGTTCTCTGGAAACACCATATATTTT. Translated: CASRRGFSGNTIYF.

The chain recombines TRBV19 with TRBJ2-2; 8 bases line up with TRBD1. Germline assignment: CDR1 LNHDA and CDR2 SQIVND (reference sequence). J gave up 5 bases and V 3 bases, and 2 bases lay outside the gene matches. This CDR3 region has 14 residues. The DNA of the CDR3 is TGTGCCAGTAGTATCAGGGGGCAAACCGGGGAGCTGTTTTTT. Residues: CASSIRGQTGELFF.

The V and J genes are TRBV27 and TRBJ2-7; 13 bases fit TRBD2. Germline CDR1 and CDR2: MNHEY and SMNVEV (reference sequence). The trim removed 5 bases at V and 1 base at J, leaving 2 bases unmatched. The CDR3 spans 15 residues. The CDR3 protein is CASSKGLAGSYEQYF. The CDR3 region has the DNA TGTGCCAGCAGTAAGGGACTAGCGGGATCCTACGAGCAGTACTTC.